These 24 T cell receptor beta chains came from one sample sequenced in a study of a mutant IDH1 vaccine in newly diagnosed glioma. The time point: week 11, during vaccination. All doses held 300 ug of mutant IDH1 20-mer peptide, with topical imiquimod. TCRdb's copy holds only in-frame clones and misses some; the assay was immunoSEQ multiplex PCR. The table includes some 25,000 clones, around 82% detected once. The antigens of these receptors remain unknown. The source material was PBMCs, sampled from a glioma patient whose treatment included an IDH1 peptide vaccine. These receptors were collected from a woman aged 18-30 years with glioma.

The rearrangement joins TRBV2 to TRBJ1-4; tentative D call: TRBD1 (6 bases). Germline V gives CDR1 SNHLY, CDR2 FYNNEI. The V and J ends lost 6 bases and 5 bases respectively, with 13 bases between them. CDR3 length: 14 residues. The CDR3 loop is CASRGDMGNEKLFF. The CDR3 DNA reads as TGTGCCAGCAGGGGGGACATGGGGAATGAAAAACTGTTTTTT.

J is TRBJ2-2 and V is TRBV27; D possibly matches TRBD1 or TRBD2 (5 bases each). Germline assignment: CDR1 MNHEY and CDR2 SMNVEV (reference sequence). The CDR3 is 14 residues long. V was pared by 5 bases and J by 4 bases, with 11 bases between. The CDR3 spells CASSPGRSTGELFF. The CDR3 DNA reads TGTGCCAGCAGTCCGGGACGGTCCACCGGGGAGCTGTTTTTT.

The V and J genes are TRBV5-4 and TRBJ2-7; no clear D gene. The CDR3 is 15 residues long. Trimming cost V 0 bases and J 1 base, with 11 bases left between them. CDR1 is SGHNT, CDR2 YYREEE, per germline (reference sequence). This CDR3 is CASSLEAHGSYEQYF. The CDR3 nucleotides read TGTGCCAGCAGCTTGGAGGCGCACGGATCCTACGAGCAGTACTTC. Drawing the rest from reference TRBV5-4 and TRBJ2-7, the complete variable domain is ETGVTQSPTHLIKTRGQQVTLRCSSQSGHNTVSWYQQALGQGPQFIFQYYREEENGRGNFPPRFSGLQFPNYSSELNVNALELDDSALYLCASSLEAHGSYEQYFGPGTRLTVT.

The chain joins TRBV7-8 to TRBJ2-2; D gene uncertain. Per the germline V gene, CDR1 is SGHVS and CDR2 is FQNEAQ. V was clipped by 4 bases and J by 2 bases, with 14 bases between them. CDR3 size: 16 residues. The CDR3 nucleotides are TGTGCCAGCAGCTCCAGTGAGTCAGGCAACACCGGGGAGCTGTTTTTT. It codes for CASSSSESGNTGELFF.

The rearrangement links TRBV5-6 to TRBJ1-5, with D unclear. Deletions cut 2 bases from V and 6 bases from J, with 12 bases between. Germline values: CDR1 SGHDT, CDR2 YYEEEE. The CDR3 extends over 14 amino acids. The CDR3 bases are TGTGCCAGCAGCTTTGCTGGGATGAGTCAGCCCCAGCATTTT. It specifies CASSFAGMSQPQHF.

The chain couples TRBV10-3 to TRBJ1-5; D may be TRBD1 (5 bases). Trimming removed 2 bases from V and 5 bases from J, with 10 bases in between. The CDR3 loop spans 14 amino acids. The V gene's germline CDR1 is ENHRY and CDR2 SYGVKD. CDR3 coding DNA: TGTGCCATCAGTGAGGGGACCGGTGATCAGCCCCAGCATTTT. Translation gives CAISEGTGDQPQHF.

The chain uses TRBV27 and TRBJ2-7, with 9 bases matching TRBD2. V trimming: 3 bases; J trimming: 4 bases; junction bases outside the gene matches: 7. This CDR3 region has 15 residues. The germline gives CDR1 MNHEY, CDR2 SMNVEV (reference sequence). CDR3 protein: CASSFRREGKYEQYF. The CDR3 DNA reads TGTGCCAGCAGTTTCCGGCGGGAGGGCAAATACGAGCAGTACTTC.

The rearrangement links TRBV27 to TRBJ2-3; no firm D call. CDR3 length: 11 amino acids. V gave up 4 bases and J gave up 7 bases, with 6 bases separating them. CDR1 and CDR2 from the germline V gene are MNHEY and SMNVEV (reference sequence). In DNA, the CDR3 is TGTGCCAGCAGTTCGTTGAATACGCAGTATTTT. Amino acids: CASSSLNTQYF.

The genes are TRBV4-1 and TRBJ1-1; D is undetermined. Per the germline V gene, CDR1 is MGHRA and CDR2 is YSYEKL. This CDR3 contains 15 residues. V shed 2 bases and J shed 5 bases, with 15 bases lying between them. The CDR3 nucleotides are TGCGCCAGCAGCCAAAATCTGCCAAGTGGTACTGAAGCTTTCTTT. This translates into CASSQNLPSGTEAFF.

This chain connects TRBV7-2 to TRBJ2-7, with TRBD1 matching 9 bases. CDR1 SGHTA and CDR2 FQGNSA come from the germline V gene. This CDR3 region has 16 residues. The junction had 11 bases not matched to a gene; V was cut back by 2 bases and J by 6 bases. The CDR3 DNA sequence: TGTGCCAGCAGCTTAAAACGAGGACAGGGGTTCTCCGAGCAGTACTTC. It yields the protein CASSLKRGQGFSEQYF.

The CDR3 loop reads CASSFRSSGISYEQYF. The CDR3 coding sequence is TGCGCCAGCAGCTTCCGGAGTAGCGGGATCTCCTACGAGCAGTACTTC. The chain has TRBV5-1 and TRBJ2-7; 8 nucleotides line up with TRBD2. V lost 2 bases, J lost 0 bases, and 7 bases stayed unmatched. Germline V gene sequence: CDR1 SGHRS, CDR2 YFSETQ. This CDR3 is built from 16 residues.

The rearrangement uses TRBV5-1 and TRBJ2-2; D gene ambiguous. With 0 bases removed from V and 1 base from J, the gap between germline ends came to 10 bases. The CDR3 extends over 16 amino acids. CDR1 SGHRS and CDR2 YFSETQ come from the germline V gene. CDR3 residues: CASSLGPQVNTGELFF. CDR3 DNA: TGCGCCAGCAGCTTGGGGCCGCAGGTGAACACCGGGGAGCTGTTTTTT.

V usage is TRBV7-9 and J usage is TRBJ2-7; TRBD2 agrees at 10 bases. CDR1 is SEHNR, CDR2 FQNEAQ, per germline (reference sequence). This CDR3 comprises 13 residues. Losses at the gene ends were 4 bases for V and 6 bases for J; bases not matched to a gene: 3. The DNA for the CDR3 is TGTGCCAGCAGCTCTTTAGCGGGAGGCGAGCAGTACTTC. This encodes CASSSLAGGEQYF.

The rearrangement joins TRBV19 to TRBJ1-1; no clear D. The CDR3 runs 17 residues. In germline, CDR1 is LNHDA, CDR2 SQIVND (reference sequence). V dropped 5 bases and J dropped 2 bases, with 21 bases sitting between them. CDR3 sequence (DNA): TGTGCCAGTAGTTCCCTAGAGTGGGTCGGAGCCAACACTGAAGCTTTCTTT. This gives the protein CASSSLEWVGANTEAFF.

The chain couples TRBV4-1 to TRBJ2-7; TRBD1 matches 10 bases. Trimming took 3 bases from V and 0 from J; bases not matched to a gene: 14. CDR1 MGHRA and CDR2 YSYEKL come from the germline V gene. The CDR3 runs 19 residues. The CDR3 is CASSQMTGGAHLSSYEQYF. CDR3 nucleotides: TGCGCCAGCAGCCAGATGACAGGGGGCGCCCACTTAAGCTCCTACGAGCAGTACTTC.

Only one count was recorded for this clone. The chain has TRBV5-1 and TRBJ2-1; TRBD1 matches at 8 bases. Germline trimming cut 3 bases from V and 8 bases from J; bases unmatched to any gene: 1. This CDR3 contains 12 residues. Germline CDR1 SGHRS, CDR2 YFSETQ. CDR3 nucleotides: TGCGCCAGCAGCTCGGACAGGGATGAGCAGTTCTTC. Translation gives CASSSDRDEQFF.

The chain couples TRBV27 to TRBJ1-1; 8 bases fit TRBD1. V trimming: 3 bases; J trimming: 5 bases; junction bases outside the gene matches: 11. The length of the CDR3 is 16 residues. CDR1 is MNHEY, CDR2 SMNVEV, per germline (reference sequence). The CDR3 reads CASSLIGQGLLTEAFF. CDR3 bases: TGTGCCAGCAGTTTGATAGGACAGGGTCTACTAACTGAAGCTTTCTTT.

The genes are TRBV6-5 and TRBJ1-6; tentatively, D is TRBD1 (5 bases). This CDR3 has 12 amino acids. Between the trimmed V and J ends, which lost 6 bases and 8 bases, there was a span of 8 bases. Germline loops: CDR1 MNHEY, CDR2 SVGAGI. The CDR3: CASRGPDSPLHF. The CDR3 DNA follows: TGTGCCAGCAGGGGGCCTGATTCACCCCTCCACTTT.

The rearrangement joins TRBV18 to TRBJ2-5; the match to TRBD2 covers 7 bases. From germline, CDR1 is KGHSH and CDR2 LQKENI. This CDR3 is 16 amino acids long. The trim removed 5 bases at V and 0 bases at J, leaving 9 bases unmatched. The CDR3: CASSIFLAVNQETQYF. The CDR3 nucleotides are TGTGCCAGCTCAATCTTCCTAGCGGTAAACCAAGAGACCCAGTACTTC.

The chain links TRBV14 to TRBJ1-1, with a weak D call TRBD1 (5 bases). The germline CDR1 and CDR2 sequences are SGHDN and FVKESK. CDR3 length: 12 residues. Trimming removed 4 bases at V and 5 bases at J, with 8 bases between. The CDR3 spells CASSPWGTEAFF. CDR3 nucleotides: TGTGCCAGCAGCCCCTGGGGGACTGAAGCTTTCTTT. The full variable domain, completed using reference TRBV14 and TRBJ1-1, is EAGVTQFPSHSVIEKGQTVTLRCDPISGHDNLYWYRRVMGKEIKFLLHFVKESKQDESGMPNNRFLAERTGGTYSTLKVQPAELEDSGVYFCASSPWGTEAFFGQGTRLTVV.

The chain combines TRBV4-3 with TRBJ1-2; D is possibly TRBD1 (5 bases). Germline CDR1 LGHNA, CDR2 YSLEER. Trimming cost V 0 bases and J 7 bases, with 18 bases left between them. This CDR3 has 16 amino acids. The CDR3 loop reads CASSQDLDPTVPGYTF. The CDR3 DNA reads as TGCGCCAGCAGCCAAGACCTCGATCCGACAGTTCCTGGCTACACCTTC.

This clone was counted only a few times. The V gene is TRBV29-1, the J gene TRBJ2-3; 7 positions match TRBD2. Germline loops: CDR1 SQVTM, CDR2 ANQGSEA. The junction had 11 bases not matched to a gene; V was cut back by 6 bases and J by 5 bases. The CDR3 consists of 14 residues. Here the CDR3 reads CSVDGGGPKDTQYF. Written as DNA, the CDR3 is TGCAGCGTGGATGGGGGAGGGCCTAAAGATACGCAGTATTTT.

This sequence joins TRBV7-9 and TRBJ1-1; D is undetermined. Per germline, CDR1 SEHNR and CDR2 FQNEAQ (reference sequence). The CDR3 extends over 13 amino acids. V was cut by 7 bases and J by 5 bases, with 14 bases left in between. The CDR3 coding sequence is TGTGCCAGCAACCAACTTTGGGTGACTGAAGCTTTCTTT. Its protein product is CASNQLWVTEAFF.

CDR3 nucleotide sequence: TGTGCCAGCCGCATACCCAGGGGGGTCGACGAGCAGTACTTC. Translation gives CASRIPRGVDEQYF. The chain links TRBV5-8 to TRBJ2-7; possibly TRBD1 for D (7 bases). CDR3 length: 14 residues. Germline V lookup: CDR1 SGHTS, CDR2 YDEGEE. V dropped 7 bases and J dropped 5 bases, with 19 bases sitting between them.